What follows is one TCR beta chain and its context. This entry comes from a study of cytomegalovirus exposure and HLA in healthy donors. The study ran its PCR with 60 Vbeta and 13 Jbeta primers. Clones were sequenced by immunoSEQ multiplex PCR, and TCRdb holds only the in-frame ones, with some missing. Of 100,000 to 150,000 clones in the sample, 83% were seen once. The CDR3 is made up of 15 amino acids. Germline CDR1 LNHNV, CDR2 YYDKDF (reference sequence). The J segment lost 6 bases and the V segment lost 0 bases, leaving 7 bases of the junction unmatched. This TCR came from a woman in her 40s in good health and CMV-seropositive. Input material: PBMCs. The rearrangement uses TRBV15 and TRBJ1-1; 7 nucleotides align to TRBD1. CDR3 nucleotide sequence: TGTGCCACCAGCAGAGATCTACAGGGGAGATCTGAAGCTTTCTTT. The encoded protein is CATSRDLQGRSEAFF.